This T cell receptor (beta chain) was identified in a study of blood T cell repertoires in COVID-19. In the study overall: T cells, B-cell-depleted T cells, or PBMCs supplied cDNA or gDNA.

This clone was counted once. Original handling: Reference gene primer amplification in the assay estimated nucleated cell counts. Sequencing was performed with immunoSEQ multiplex PCR; in TCRdb, only in-frame clones are kept and a portion is missing. V and J calls and clone size follow that table, whereas D and trimming were derived from the DNA. The top ten hold around 3.1% of the sample, which has around 270,000 clones, over 80% seen once. Recruitment covered roughly 24 US areas and drew participants whose ages spanned about 18 to 100 years. During the 2 weeks before they entered the study, exposed participants had met someone with a PCR-confirmed or clinician-diagnosed COVID-19 case. The V gene's germline CDR1 is MNHEY and CDR2 SVGAGI. CDR3 length equals 13 residues. V was shortened by 6 bases and J by 8 bases, with 16 bases between the two germline ends.

This clonotype was sampled from a woman aged 40 to 55 who had been exposed to COVID-19. Material for sequencing was PBMCs or T cells enriched from blood (not recorded which). This rearrangement joins TRBV6-5 to TRBJ1-2; D might be TRBD1 (5 bases). The CDR3 DNA reads as TGTGCCAGCAGCCGTGACAGAGTATGGGGCTACACCTTC. Translation gives CASSRDRVWGYTF.